The entry below gives a single T cell receptor beta chain sequence along with its context. Germline V gene sequence: CDR1 SGDLS, CDR2 YYNGEE. V was clipped by 1 base and J by 0 bases, with 8 bases between them. CDR3 size: 15 residues. This entry belongs to a study of control samples from healthy donors and cancer patients. Profiled with immunoSEQ multiplex PCR; TCRdb holds only in-frame clones, not every one. The sample contains hundreds of thousands of clones, roughly 80% of which appear only once. The clonotype was recovered from a woman aged 55-69 years with lung cancer. The V call is TRBV9, the J call TRBJ2-1, with D hard to call. Sequenced input: PBMCs. Here the CDR3 DNA reads TGTGCCAGCAGCGTAAACAGCCTCTCCTACAATGAGCAGTTCTTC. This encodes CASSVNSLSYNEQFF.